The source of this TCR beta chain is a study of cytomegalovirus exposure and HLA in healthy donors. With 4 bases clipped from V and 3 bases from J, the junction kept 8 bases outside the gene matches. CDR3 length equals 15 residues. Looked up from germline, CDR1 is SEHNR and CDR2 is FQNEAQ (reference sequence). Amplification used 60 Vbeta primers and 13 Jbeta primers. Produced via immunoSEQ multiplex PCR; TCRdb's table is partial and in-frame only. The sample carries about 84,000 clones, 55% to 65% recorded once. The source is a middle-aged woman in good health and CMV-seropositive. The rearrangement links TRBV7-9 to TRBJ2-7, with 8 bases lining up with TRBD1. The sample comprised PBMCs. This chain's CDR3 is CASSSGTGNFYEQYF. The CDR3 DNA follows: TGTGCCAGCAGCTCGGGGACAGGAAACTTCTACGAGCAGTACTTC.